The 9 T cell receptor beta chains reported below all come from one sample, sequenced in a study of CXCR3-negative and CXCR3-positive naive CD8 T cells. Study results and limitations: Naive CXCR3-positive cells had TRB CDR3s more hydrophobic than those of CXCR3-negative naive cells.

These TCRs' antigens remain unknown. The TRB cDNA libraries were prepared by 5' RACE with UMI labels. TCRdb re-called the 5' RACE reads; one entry per CDR3 protein, DNA not given. Here the sample table reports 65,000 to 90,000 distinct CDR3 sequences. Sequencing was performed on naive CXCR3+ CD8+ T cells from blood. Subset reported: CD45RO-CCR7+CD27+CD95- naive CD8+ T cells expressing CXCR3 (TNR3+). The receptor source for this set is a human donor in good health. Some clones in this sample may be carry-over from other donors' samples.

The chain has TRBV5-1 and TRBJ2-7; TCRdb designates TRBD1, a call that cannot be tested without DNA. CDR1 and CDR2 from the germline V gene are SGHRS and YFSETQ. The CDR3 contains 14 residues. This chain's CDR3 is CASSPTGGTYEQYF. The full variable domain, rest sourced from reference TRBV5-1 and TRBJ2-7, is KAGVTQTPRYLIKTRGQQVTLSCSPISGHRSVSWYQQTPGQGLQFLFEYFSETQRNKGNFPGRFSGRQFSNSRSEMNVSTLELGDSALYLCASSPTGGTYEQYFGPGTRLTVT.

The chain joins TRBV15 to TRBJ1-2; there is no DNA to check the TCRdb D call of TRBD1. CDR1 LNHNV and CDR2 YYDKDF come from the germline V gene (reference sequence). CDR3 size: 13 residues. The CDR3 loop is CATSSEARLGYTF.

The chain joins TRBV19 to TRBJ2-1. Germline CDR1 reads LNHDA; CDR2 reads SQIVND (reference sequence). The CDR3 is 13 residues long. The CDR3 spells CASSIVRANEQFF.

The V gene is TRBV6-6, the J gene TRBJ2-3; TCRdb names TRBD2, which stays unverified in the absence of DNA. This CDR3 is built from 13 residues. Germline V gene sequence: CDR1 MNHNY, CDR2 SVGAGI (reference sequence). The CDR3 loop is CASNHGGGDTQYF.

The V gene is TRBV10-3, the J gene TRBJ2-5. Germline loops: CDR1 ENHRY, CDR2 SYGVKD. The CDR3 totals 16 residues. CDR3 region: CAISESERLYQETQYF.

This chain links TRBV12-3 or TRBV12-4 with TRBJ2-2; TCRdb outputs TRBD2, but without DNA this stays unchecked. The CDR3 contains 15 residues. CDR3 sequence: CASSGGLTNTGELFF.

This chain links TRBV28 with TRBJ2-7. The germline gives CDR1 MDHEN, CDR2 SYDVKM. The CDR3 is 14 residues long. Here the CDR3 reads CASRAGGVAYEQYF.

This sequence joins TRBV7-2 and TRBJ1-2. This CDR3 is built from 13 residues. Germline values: CDR1 SGHTA, CDR2 FQGNSA. The CDR3 protein is CASSLPGNYGYTF.

The chain uses TRBV4-1 and TRBJ2-7. The CDR3 totals 14 residues. CDR1 is MGHRA and CDR2 is YSYEKL in the germline V gene. The CDR3 loop is CASSQDGGPYEQYF.